This TCR beta chain appears in the sequencing data of a study of blood T cells in healthy people across ages (dated by TCRdb to between 2015 and 2016). Background on the whole study: In model experiments, template switching captured about one uniquely barcoded TCR beta cDNA molecule for every two T cells. The study analyzed two additional independent replicas of 1 million unique cDNA reads from the same blood draw for two donors, one aged 18 to 29 and one aged 80 or older. Age-related changes in TCR beta repertoire diversity were measured in the study by deep sequencing normalized with unique cDNA molecular identifiers. The donors were divided into four age groups: young (average roughly 17 years), middle-aged (over 35), aged (approximately 59) and long-lived (about 79). General conclusions and limits of the study: Compared with the aged group, the long-lived group had more naive CD4+ T cells, fewer expanded clones and increased TCR diversity, a pattern suggesting age selection. Donor CMV infection status was unknown, potentially confounding age-related changes in expanded clonotypes. Estimates of total diversity based on one million sequenced T cells were regarded as lower bounds and as underestimates. Observed TCR beta diversity correlated strongly with the percentage of naive T cells measured by flow cytometry. As age increased, observed TCR beta diversity per million T cells dropped in a roughly linear way, and a significant reduction was already evident by age roughly 40. Because profiling used bulk unsorted PBMCs, naive and antigen-experienced compartments could not be compared conclusively.

Via the germline V gene (reference sequence), CDR1 is DFQATT and CDR2 SNEGSKA. From the cysteine through the phenylalanine, the CDR3 covers 12 amino acids. CDR3 DNA only is kept here, 36 bases in frame from base 1. Trimmed from V: 6 bases; trimmed from J: 5 bases; junction bases lacking a gene match: 4. Library generation was performed with 5' RACE. These reads were obtained on an Illumina HiSeq 2500. A second roughly 7 to 11 cycle PCR used a sample-barcoded 5' primer and a J-beta primer mix. A template-switch 5' adaptor carrying 12 random nucleotides introduced a unique molecular identifier onto each TCR beta cDNA molecule. Each sample yielded at least 2.5 million CDR3-containing paired-end reads. The Mint cDNA synthesis kit, primed by a TRBC-specific oligonucleotide, was used to synthesize first-strand cDNA from all RNA. After uracil-DNA glycosylase treatment, a first 18-cycle PCR used universal primers M1SS and BC2_uni_R on all cDNA. Per the authors' processing: For normalization, 1 million high-quality reads, each with a distinct molecular identifier, were randomly selected from each sample. Reads sharing molecular identifiers were discarded rather than binned into consensus sequences. MiTCR, with a Q25 quality threshold and the strictest error-elimination algorithm, was used for CDR3 identification, clonotype clustering and error correction. Lower-bound total TCR beta diversity was estimated with a nonparametric unseen species model using Euler transformation. Through fastp at Q25 and MiXCR, TCRdb rebuilt clones from the public reads, retaining in-frame beta chains. Every CDR3 protein is listed once, alongside the most common genes and DNA of its rows. The V and J calls here are based on TCRdb, not the publication. For this sample the table gives some 800,000 distinct CDR3 sequences, of which approximately 25% were detected only once. The ten largest clones add up to approximately 4% of the sample.

This clonotype was seen a few times. This receptor's antigen is unknown. No much larger clone is present one base from it, and per-base qualities are unavailable. The donors were around 39 Caucasian individuals from Russia, aged about 6 to 95 years, who were systemically healthy. Roughly 9 milliliters of peripheral blood were drawn from each donor into EDTA-treated Vacutainer tubes. PBMCs were isolated by Ficoll-Paque density-gradient centrifugation, with at least 6 million obtained per sample. Trizol reagent was used to extract total RNA from the PBMCs, yielding at least 5 micrograms per sample. The percentages of naive CD45RAhigh/CD27high T cells were determined by flow cytometry on a PBMC aliquot from every donor. The same sample was also used in a study of T cells of mothers and their children. Reported in the second study: Donors were nine systemically healthy Caucasian individuals: three mothers and their six children. cDNA synthesis used all of the extracted RNA, with about 1.5 ug of RNA in each 15 ul reaction. In the second PCR, the M1S primer added sample barcodes and 2-4 random nucleotides. Over 8.5 million TCR beta CDR3 reads were obtained for each mother, and approximately 3 million reads were obtained for each child. TCR recombination output is similarly shaped by thymic selection in related and unrelated pairs, with a minor effect exerted by inherited differences. Normalized repertoire overlap was always found to be slightly, but never significantly, higher in related mother-child pairs than in unrelated mother-child pairs. No persistent microchimeric T cell clones were detected, at a sensitivity of 90 to 100 clones per million clonotypes. In the study, deep NGS was used to compare the TCR beta repertoires of mothers and children, and features distinguishing related mother-child pairs from unrelated individuals were sought. The mean age was about 40 +/- 4 years for the mothers and approximately 11 +/- 4 years for the children. After adapters were ligated using NEBNext reagents, the libraries underwent 100+100 nt paired-end sequencing on an Illumina HiSeq 2000. To avoid cross-contamination, the mother libraries and the child libraries were prepared a month apart and sequenced in separate runs. For each donor, somewhere between about 500,000 and 2,300,000 distinct TCR beta clonotypes were identified. Naive TCR beta clonotypes were estimated from low-frequency clonotypes matched to each donor's FACS-determined naive share, without sorting.

In this chain, TRBV20-1 is recombined with TRBJ2-5; 9 middle bases align to TRBD2. The TCR sequence derives from a boy aged 5-17 years in good health. Sequences were obtained from blood. The bases read TGCAGTGCCGGCGGGAGGGATGAGACCCAGTACTTC. The encoded protein is CSAGGRDETQYF.